The present T cell receptor (beta chain) was sequenced within a study of a mutant IDH1 vaccine in newly diagnosed glioma. Study in general: The first vaccination came 4-6 weeks after radiotherapy alone, or with temozolomide cycles.

Sequenced by immunoSEQ multiplex PCR; TCRdb stores in-frame clones only, minus some. The profile shows about 120,000 clones, under 90% of them singletons. Study-wide points: It seemed that pseudoprogression was not linked to changes in the top peripheral T cell clonotypes.

Regarding time point: week 11, during vaccination. In the vaccine, a single dose held 300 ug of the mutant IDH1 20-mer peptide, along with topical imiquimod. Each astrocytoma in the donors was new, WHO grade 3 or 4, IDH1-mutant and ATRX-lost. The germline V gene has CDR1 MDHEN and CDR2 SYDVKM. CDR3 size: 16 residues. Trimming shortened V by 3 bases and J by 6 bases, and 18 bases separated the two germline ends. Turning to this clone: Its cognate antigen is unknown.

V and J are TRBV28 and TRBJ1-5, with a possible D match to TRBD1 (6 bases). This receptor was taken from a woman in her fifties or sixties with glioma. The specimen was PBMCs, collected from a glioma patient whose treatment included an IDH1 peptide vaccine. DNA of the CDR3: TGTGCCAGCAGTTTGAGTGGAGGGGGTAGGGGTCAGCCCCAGCATTTT. Amino acid sequence: CASSLSGGGRGQPQHF.